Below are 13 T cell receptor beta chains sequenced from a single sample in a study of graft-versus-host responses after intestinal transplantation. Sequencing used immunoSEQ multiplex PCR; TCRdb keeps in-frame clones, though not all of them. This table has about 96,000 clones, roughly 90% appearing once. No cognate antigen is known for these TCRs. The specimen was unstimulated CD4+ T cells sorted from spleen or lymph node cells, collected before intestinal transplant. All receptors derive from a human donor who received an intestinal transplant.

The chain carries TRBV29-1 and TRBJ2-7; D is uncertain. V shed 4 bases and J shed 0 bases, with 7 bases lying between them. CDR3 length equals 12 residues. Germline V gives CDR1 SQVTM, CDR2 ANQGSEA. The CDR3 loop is CSVGLSSYEQYF. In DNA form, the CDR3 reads TGCAGCGTTGGACTCTCCTCCTACGAGCAGTACTTC.

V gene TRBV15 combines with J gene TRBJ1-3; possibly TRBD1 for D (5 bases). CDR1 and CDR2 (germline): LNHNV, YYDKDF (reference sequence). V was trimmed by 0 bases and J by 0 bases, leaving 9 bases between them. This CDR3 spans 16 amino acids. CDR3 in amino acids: CATSRDPGTSGNTIYF. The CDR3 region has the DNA TGTGCCACCAGCAGAGATCCGGGGACCTCTGGAAACACCATATATTTT.

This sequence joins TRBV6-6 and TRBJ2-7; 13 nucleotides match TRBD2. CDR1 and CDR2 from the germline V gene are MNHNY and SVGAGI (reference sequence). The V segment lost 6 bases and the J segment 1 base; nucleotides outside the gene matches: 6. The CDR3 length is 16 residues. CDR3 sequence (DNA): TGTGCCAGCAGCCCAAGACTAGCGGGAGGTTCCTACGAGCAGTACTTC. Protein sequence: CASSPRLAGGSYEQYF.

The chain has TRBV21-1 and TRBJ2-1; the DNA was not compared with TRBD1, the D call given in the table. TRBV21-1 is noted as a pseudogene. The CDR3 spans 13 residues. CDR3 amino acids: CANLPGQENEQFF. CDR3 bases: TGTGCCAACCTTCCGGGACAGGAAAATGAGCAGTTCTTC.

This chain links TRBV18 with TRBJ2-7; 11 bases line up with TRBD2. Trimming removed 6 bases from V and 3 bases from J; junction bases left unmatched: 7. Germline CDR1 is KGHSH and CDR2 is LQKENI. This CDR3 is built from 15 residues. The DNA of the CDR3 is TGTGCCAGCTCGGATAGACTAGCGGGACACTACGAGCAGTACTTC. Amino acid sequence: CASSDRLAGHYEQYF.

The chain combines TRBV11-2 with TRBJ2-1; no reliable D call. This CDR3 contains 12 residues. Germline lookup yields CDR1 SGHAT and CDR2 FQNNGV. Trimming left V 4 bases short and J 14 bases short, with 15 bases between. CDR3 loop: CASSSLSPRKFF. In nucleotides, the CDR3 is TGTGCCAGCAGCTCCCTCTCCCCTAGAAAGTTCTTC.

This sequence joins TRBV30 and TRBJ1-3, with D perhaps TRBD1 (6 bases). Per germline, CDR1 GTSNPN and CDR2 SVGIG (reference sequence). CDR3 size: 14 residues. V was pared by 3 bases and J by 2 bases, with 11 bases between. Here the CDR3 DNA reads TGTGCCTGGAGCGCAGGGGCGGCTGGAAACACCATATATTTT. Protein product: CAWSAGAAGNTIYF.

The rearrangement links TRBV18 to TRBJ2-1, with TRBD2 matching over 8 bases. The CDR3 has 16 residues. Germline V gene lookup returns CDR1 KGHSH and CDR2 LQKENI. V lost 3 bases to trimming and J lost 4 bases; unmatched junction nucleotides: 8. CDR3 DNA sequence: TGTGCCAGCTCACCCTCCGGGACTAGATTTTACAATGAGCAGTTCTTC. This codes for CASSPSGTRFYNEQFF.

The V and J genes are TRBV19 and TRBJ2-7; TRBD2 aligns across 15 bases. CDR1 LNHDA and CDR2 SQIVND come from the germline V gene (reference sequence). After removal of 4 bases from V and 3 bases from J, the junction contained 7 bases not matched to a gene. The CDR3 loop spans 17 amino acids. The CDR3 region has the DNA TGTGCCAGTAGTAAGGGACTAGCGGGAGGACCAAACTACGAGCAGTACTTC. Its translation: CASSKGLAGGPNYEQYF.

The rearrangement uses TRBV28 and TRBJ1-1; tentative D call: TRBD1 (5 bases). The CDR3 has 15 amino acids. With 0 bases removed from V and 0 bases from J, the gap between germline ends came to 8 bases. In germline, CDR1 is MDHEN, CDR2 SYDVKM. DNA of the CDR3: TGTGCCAGCAGTTTATGGGGGGGAGTGAACACTGAAGCTTTCTTT. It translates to CASSLWGGVNTEAFF.

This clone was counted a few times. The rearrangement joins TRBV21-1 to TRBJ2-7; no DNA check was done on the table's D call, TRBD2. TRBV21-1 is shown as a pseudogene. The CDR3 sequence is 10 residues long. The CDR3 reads CASSKGGSYF. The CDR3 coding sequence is TGTGCCAGCAGCAAAGGCGGGTCGTACTTC.

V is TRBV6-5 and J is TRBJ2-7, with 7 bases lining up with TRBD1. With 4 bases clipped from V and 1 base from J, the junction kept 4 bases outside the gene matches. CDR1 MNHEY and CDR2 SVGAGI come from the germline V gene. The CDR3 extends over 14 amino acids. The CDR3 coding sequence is TGTGCCAGCAGTTCAGGGGGTACGTCCTACGAGCAGTACTTC. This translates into CASSSGGTSYEQYF.

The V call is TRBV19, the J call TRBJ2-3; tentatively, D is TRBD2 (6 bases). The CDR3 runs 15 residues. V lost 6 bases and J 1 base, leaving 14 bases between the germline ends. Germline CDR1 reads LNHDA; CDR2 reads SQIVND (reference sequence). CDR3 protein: CASRVRGRRTDTQYF. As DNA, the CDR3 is TGTGCCAGTAGGGTGCGGGGTCGCCGCACAGATACGCAGTATTTT.